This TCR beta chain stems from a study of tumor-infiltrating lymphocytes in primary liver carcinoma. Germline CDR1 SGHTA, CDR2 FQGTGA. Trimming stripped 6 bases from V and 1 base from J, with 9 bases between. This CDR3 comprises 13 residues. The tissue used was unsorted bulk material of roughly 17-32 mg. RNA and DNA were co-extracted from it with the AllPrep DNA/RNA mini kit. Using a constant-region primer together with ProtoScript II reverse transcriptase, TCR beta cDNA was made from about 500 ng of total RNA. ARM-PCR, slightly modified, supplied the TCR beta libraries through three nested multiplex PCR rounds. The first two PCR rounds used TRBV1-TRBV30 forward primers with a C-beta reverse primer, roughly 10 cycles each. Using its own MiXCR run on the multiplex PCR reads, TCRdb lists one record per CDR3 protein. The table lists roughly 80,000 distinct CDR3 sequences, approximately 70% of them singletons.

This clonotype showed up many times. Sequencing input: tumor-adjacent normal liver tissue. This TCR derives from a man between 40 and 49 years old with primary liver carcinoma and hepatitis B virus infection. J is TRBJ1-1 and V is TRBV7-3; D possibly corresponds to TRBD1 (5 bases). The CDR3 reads CASSRQGNTEAFF. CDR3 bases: TGTGCCAGCAGTAGGCAGGGGAACACTGAAGCTTTCTTT.